The T cell receptor (beta chain) described here comes from a study of beta chain features in type 1 diabetes. Study-wide results and caveats: Within patients, naive, central memory and Treg TCRB repertoires seemed more similar than within healthy donors. Small HLA sub-analyses could not settle whether HLA shapes TCRB rearrangement. TCRB CDR3s were moderately but significantly shorter in Type 1 diabetes patients in all four CD4+ subsets. Patients with type 1 diabetes showed fewer VDJ junction insertions and more deletions.

Comment on this clone: Its matching antigen is unknown.

Sequencing targeted expressed TCRB transcripts, as all isolated RNA had been reverse transcribed. Assay: immunoSEQ multiplex PCR; the TCRdb copy retains only in-frame clones and omits some. This sample has more than 120,000 clones; about 10% occur once, and the top ten carry roughly 1.3%. Germline assignment: CDR1 KGHSH and CDR2 LQKENI. The CDR3 is 14 residues long. V lost 4 bases, J lost 4 bases, and 11 bases lay in between. Sequencing input: naive CD4+ T cells from blood. The receptor's source is a man aged 18-30 years in good health. V usage is TRBV18 and J usage is TRBJ2-1, with a tentative D call TRBD1 (5 bases). CDR3 bases: TGTGCCAGCTCACTATCGGACATTTACAATGAGCAGTTCTTC. Encoded protein: CASSLSDIYNEQFF.